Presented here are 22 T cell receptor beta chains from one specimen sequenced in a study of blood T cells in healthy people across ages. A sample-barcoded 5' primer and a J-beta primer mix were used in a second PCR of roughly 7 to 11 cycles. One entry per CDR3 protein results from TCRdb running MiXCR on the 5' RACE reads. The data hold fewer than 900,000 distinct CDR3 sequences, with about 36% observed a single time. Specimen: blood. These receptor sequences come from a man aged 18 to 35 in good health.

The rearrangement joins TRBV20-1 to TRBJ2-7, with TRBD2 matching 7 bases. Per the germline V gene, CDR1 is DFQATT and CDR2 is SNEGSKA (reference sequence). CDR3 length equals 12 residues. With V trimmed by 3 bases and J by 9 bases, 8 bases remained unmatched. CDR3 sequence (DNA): TGCAGTGCTAGCGGTACGGGGGGAGGGCAGTACTTC. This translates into CSASGTGGGQYF.

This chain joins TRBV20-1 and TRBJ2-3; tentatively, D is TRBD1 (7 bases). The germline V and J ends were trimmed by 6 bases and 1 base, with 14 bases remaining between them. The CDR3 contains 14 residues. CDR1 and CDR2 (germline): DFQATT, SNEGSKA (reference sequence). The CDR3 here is CSAPAGQRTDTQYF. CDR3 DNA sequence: TGCAGTGCCCCCGCGGGACAGCGCACAGATACGCAGTATTTT.

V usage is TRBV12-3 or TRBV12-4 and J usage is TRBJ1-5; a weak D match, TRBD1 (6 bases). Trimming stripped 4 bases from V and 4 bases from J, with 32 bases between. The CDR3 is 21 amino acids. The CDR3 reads CASSSSIDRPRIRPLNQPQHF. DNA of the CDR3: TGTGCCAGCAGTTCCTCCATTGACAGGCCACGTATCCGGCCCCTTAATCAGCCCCAGCATTTT.

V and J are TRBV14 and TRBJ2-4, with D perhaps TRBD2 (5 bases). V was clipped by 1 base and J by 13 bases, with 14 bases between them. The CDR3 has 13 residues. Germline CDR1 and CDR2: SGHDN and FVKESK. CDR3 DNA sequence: TGTGCCAGCAGCCAAGTAAGAGTCGGGGAGCAGTACTTC. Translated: CASSQVRVGEQYF.

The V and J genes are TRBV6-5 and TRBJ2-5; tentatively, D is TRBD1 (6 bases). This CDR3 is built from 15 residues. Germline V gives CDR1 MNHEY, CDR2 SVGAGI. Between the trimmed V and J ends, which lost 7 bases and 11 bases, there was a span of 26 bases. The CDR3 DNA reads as TGTGCCAGCATGCCGGGACATTCGGTAGGAAATGAGCAGTACTTC. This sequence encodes CASMPGHSVGNEQYF.

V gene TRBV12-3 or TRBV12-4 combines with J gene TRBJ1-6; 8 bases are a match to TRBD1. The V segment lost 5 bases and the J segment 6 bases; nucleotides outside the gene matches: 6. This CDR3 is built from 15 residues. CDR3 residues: CASSIGQGGNSPLHF. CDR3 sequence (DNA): TGTGCCAGCAGTATCGGACAGGGTGGTAATTCACCCCTCCACTTT.

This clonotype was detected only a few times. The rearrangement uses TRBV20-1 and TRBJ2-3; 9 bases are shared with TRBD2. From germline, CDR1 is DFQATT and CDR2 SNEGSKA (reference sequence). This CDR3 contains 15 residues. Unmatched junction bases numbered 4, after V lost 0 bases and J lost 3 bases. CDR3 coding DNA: TGCAGTGCTAGAGATCTGCTAGCGGGGACAGATACGCAGTATTTT. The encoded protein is CSARDLLAGTDTQYF.

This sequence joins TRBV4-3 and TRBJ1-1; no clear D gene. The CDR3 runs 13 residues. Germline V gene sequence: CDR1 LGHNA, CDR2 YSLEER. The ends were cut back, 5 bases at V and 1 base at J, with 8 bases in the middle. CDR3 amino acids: CASSSSQNTEAFF. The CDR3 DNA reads TGCGCCAGCAGCTCGTCCCAGAACACTGAAGCTTTCTTT.

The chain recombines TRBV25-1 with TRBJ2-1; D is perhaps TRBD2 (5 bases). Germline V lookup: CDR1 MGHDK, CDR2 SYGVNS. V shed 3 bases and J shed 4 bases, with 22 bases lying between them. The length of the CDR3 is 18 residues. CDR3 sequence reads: CASSDFEGRRGSYNEQFF. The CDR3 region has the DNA TGTGCCAGCAGTGACTTTGAAGGGAGACGGGGATCGTACAATGAGCAGTTCTTC.

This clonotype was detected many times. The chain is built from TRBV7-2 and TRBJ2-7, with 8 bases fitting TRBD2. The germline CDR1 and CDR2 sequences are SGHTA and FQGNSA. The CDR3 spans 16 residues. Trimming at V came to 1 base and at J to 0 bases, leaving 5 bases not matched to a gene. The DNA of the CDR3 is TGTGCCAGCAGCTTAGATACAGCGGGGGCCTCCTACGAGCAGTACTTC. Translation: CASSLDTAGASYEQYF. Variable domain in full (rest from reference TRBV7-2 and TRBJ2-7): GAGVSQSPSNKVTEKGKDVELRCDPISGHTALYWYRQSLGQGLEFLIYFQGNSAPDKSGLPSDRFSAERTGGSVSTLTIQRTQQEDSAVYLCASSLDTAGASYEQYFGPGTRLTVT.

As DNA, the CDR3 is TGTGCCAGCAGTGAATGGACAGGAGCTGGAAACACCATATATTTT. Amino acid sequence: CASSEWTGAGNTIYF. The chain joins TRBV25-1 to TRBJ1-3; 7 nucleotides match TRBD1. Trimming at V came to 1 base and at J to 2 bases, leaving 2 bases not matched to a gene. CDR1 is MGHDK and CDR2 is SYGVNS in the germline V gene. This CDR3 spans 15 amino acids.

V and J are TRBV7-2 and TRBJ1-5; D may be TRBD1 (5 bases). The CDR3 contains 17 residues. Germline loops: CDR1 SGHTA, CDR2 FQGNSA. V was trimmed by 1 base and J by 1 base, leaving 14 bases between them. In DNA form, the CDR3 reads TGTGCCAGCAGCTTAGGGCAGGGTGAGGACAGCAATCAGCCCCAGCATTTT. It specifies CASSLGQGEDSNQPQHF.

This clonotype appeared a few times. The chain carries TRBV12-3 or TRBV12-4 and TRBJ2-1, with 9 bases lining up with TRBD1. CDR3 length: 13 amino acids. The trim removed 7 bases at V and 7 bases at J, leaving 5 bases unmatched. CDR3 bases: TGTGCCAGCACTGAGGACAGGGGTAATGAGCAGTTCTTC. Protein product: CASTEDRGNEQFF.

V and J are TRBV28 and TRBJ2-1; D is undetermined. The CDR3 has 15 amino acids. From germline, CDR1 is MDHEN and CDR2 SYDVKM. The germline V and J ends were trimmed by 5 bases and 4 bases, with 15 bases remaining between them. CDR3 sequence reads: CASSPPGLLYNEQFF. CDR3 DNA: TGTGCCAGCAGTCCCCCGGGTCTCCTATACAATGAGCAGTTCTTC.

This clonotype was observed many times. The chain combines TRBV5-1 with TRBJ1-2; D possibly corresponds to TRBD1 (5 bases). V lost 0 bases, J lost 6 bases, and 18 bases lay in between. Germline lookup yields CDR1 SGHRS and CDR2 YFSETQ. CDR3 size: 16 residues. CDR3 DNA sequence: TGCGCCAGCAGCTTGGAAGGGACGGCAGACAGTCATGGCTACACCTTC. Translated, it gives CASSLEGTADSHGYTF.

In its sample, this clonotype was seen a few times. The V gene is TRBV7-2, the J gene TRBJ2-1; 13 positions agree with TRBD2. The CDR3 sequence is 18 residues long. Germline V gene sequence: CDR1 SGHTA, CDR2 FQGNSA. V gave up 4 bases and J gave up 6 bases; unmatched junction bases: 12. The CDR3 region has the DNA TGTGCCAGCAGCTCGCTCCAAACTAGCGGGGGGGCCTTCAATGAGCAGTTCTTC. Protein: CASSSLQTSGGAFNEQFF.

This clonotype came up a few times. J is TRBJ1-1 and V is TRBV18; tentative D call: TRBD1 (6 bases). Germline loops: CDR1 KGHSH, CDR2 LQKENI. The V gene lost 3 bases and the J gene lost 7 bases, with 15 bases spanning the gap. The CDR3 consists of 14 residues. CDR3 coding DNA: TGTGCCAGCTCACCCACCGAAGGGGGAGGTGAAGCTTTCTTT. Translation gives CASSPTEGGGEAFF.

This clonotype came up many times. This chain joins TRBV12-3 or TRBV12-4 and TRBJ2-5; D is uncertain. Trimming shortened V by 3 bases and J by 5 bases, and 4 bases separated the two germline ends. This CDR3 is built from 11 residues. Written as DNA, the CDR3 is TGTGCCAGCAGTTTTGTGGAGACCCAGTACTTC. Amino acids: CASSFVETQYF.

DNA of the CDR3: TGTGCCAGCAGTCCCAAGGGGAGGGACGGGAGGGGCTACACCTTC. Translating it yields CASSPKGRDGRGYTF. The V gene is TRBV12-3 or TRBV12-4, the J gene TRBJ1-2; D might be TRBD1 (5 bases). This CDR3 region has 15 residues. Deletions cut 5 bases from V and 8 bases from J, with 21 bases between.

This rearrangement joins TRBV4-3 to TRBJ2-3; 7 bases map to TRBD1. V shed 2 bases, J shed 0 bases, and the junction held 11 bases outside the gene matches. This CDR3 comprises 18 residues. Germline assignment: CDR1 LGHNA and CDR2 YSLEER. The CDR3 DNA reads TGCGCCAGCAGCCAACAAACCGGTGGGACAGCTAGCACAGATACGCAGTATTTT. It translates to CASSQQTGGTASTDTQYF.

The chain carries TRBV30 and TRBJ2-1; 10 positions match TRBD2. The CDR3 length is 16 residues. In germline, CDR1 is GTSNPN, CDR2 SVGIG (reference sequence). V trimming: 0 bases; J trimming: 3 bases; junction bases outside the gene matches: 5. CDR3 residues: CAWSVGLAGDYNEQFF. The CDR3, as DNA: TGTGCCTGGAGTGTAGGGCTAGCGGGGGACTACAATGAGCAGTTCTTC.

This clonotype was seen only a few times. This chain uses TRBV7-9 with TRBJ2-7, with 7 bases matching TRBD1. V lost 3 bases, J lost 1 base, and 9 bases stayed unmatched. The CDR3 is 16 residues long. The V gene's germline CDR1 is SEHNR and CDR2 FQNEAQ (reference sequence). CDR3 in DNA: TGTGCCAGCAGCTTGCCGTTTGGACAGGTTTCCTACGAGCAGTACTTC. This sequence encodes CASSLPFGQVSYEQYF. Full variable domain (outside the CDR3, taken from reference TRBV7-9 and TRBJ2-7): DTGVSQNPRHKITKRGQNVTFRCDPISEHNRLYWYRQTLGQGPEFLTYFQNEAQLEKSRLLSDRFSAERPKGSFSTLEIQRTEQGDSAMYLCASSLPFGQVSYEQYFGPGTRLTVT.